These 30 T cell receptor beta chains originate from one sample sequenced in a study of breast tumors, draining lymph nodes, adjacent tissues. The lymph nodes were axillary draining lymph nodes from breast cancer patients. TCRdb fed the multiplex PCR reads into MiXCR, producing one record per CDR3 protein. Of about 230,000 distinct CDR3 sequences listed, approximately 30% are singletons. Specimen: axillary lymph node tissue. All receptors derive from a female donor with breast cancer. Some clones in this sample may be carry-over from other donors' samples.

The sample holds many counts of this clonotype. The chain joins TRBV11-3 to TRBJ2-7; 14 nucleotides match TRBD2. This CDR3 spans 16 amino acids. The germline CDR1 and CDR2 sequences are SGHNT and YENEEA. V shed 4 bases, J shed 3 bases, and the junction held 5 bases outside the gene matches. The CDR3 is CASSSMTSGRVYEQYF. The CDR3 DNA reads TGTGCCAGCAGCTCAATGACTAGCGGGAGGGTCTACGAGCAGTACTTC.

This clonotype was counted many times. The chain uses TRBV5-6 and TRBJ2-5, with 11 nucleotides matching TRBD2. CDR3 length: 17 residues. J gave up 5 bases and V 4 bases, and 13 bases lay outside the gene matches. The germline CDR1 and CDR2 sequences are SGHDT and YYEEEE. Here the CDR3 reads CASSQLATSGTRETQYF. In DNA, the CDR3 is TGTGCCAGCAGCCAACTTGCGACTAGCGGGACGAGGGAGACCCAGTACTTC. Looking up the rest from reference TRBV5-6 and TRBJ2-5 gives the full variable domain: DAGVTQSPTHLIKTRGQQVTLRCSPKSGHDTVSWYQQALGQGPQFIFQYYEEEERQRGNFPDRFSGHQFPNYSSELNVNALLLGDSALYLCASSQLATSGTRETQYFGPGTRLLVL.

This clonotype was recorded many times. The chain links TRBV9 to TRBJ2-5; the D gene is possibly TRBD1 (5 bases). Germline V lookup: CDR1 SGDLS, CDR2 YYNGEE. V lost 1 base to trimming and J lost 5 bases, with 15 bases between them. CDR3 length: 15 amino acids. DNA of the CDR3: TGTGCCAGCAGCGTACTCCCAGGGATTTGGGAGACCCAGTACTTC. Residues: CASSVLPGIWETQYF.

This clonotype was detected many times. This chain uses TRBV6-5 with TRBJ2-7; perhaps TRBD2 as D (6 bases). The CDR3 extends over 15 amino acids. The V and J ends lost 1 base and 4 bases respectively, with 14 bases between them. CDR1 is MNHEY and CDR2 is SVGAGI in the germline V gene. CDR3 coding DNA: TGTGCCAGCAGTTACTACCCAGAGAGCGGGTACGAGCAGTACTTC. This sequence encodes CASSYYPESGYEQYF.

This clonotype was recorded at least ten times. The chain joins TRBV20-1 to TRBJ2-3, with unresolved D. Germline lookup yields CDR1 DFQATT and CDR2 SNEGSKA (reference sequence). There are 15 residues in the CDR3. Deletions cut 6 bases from V and 4 bases from J, with 20 bases between. CDR3 bases: TGCAGTGCCGCACCCACTAAACCAGAAGCAGATACGCAGTATTTT. Its protein product is CSAAPTKPEADTQYF.

This clonotype was seen more than once but under ten times. The chain uses TRBV6-1 and TRBJ2-2; D not certain. Trimming stripped 7 bases from V and 0 bases from J, with 9 bases between. The CDR3 covers 14 residues. CDR1 and CDR2 (germline): MNHNS, SASEGT. As DNA, the CDR3 is TGTGCCAGCATCCCCGTGGCGAACACCGGGGAGCTGTTTTTT. It specifies CASIPVANTGELFF.

A note on this clonotype: A much larger clone is a single base away; this may be a read error. Since no conserved phenylalanine or tryptophan closes the CDR3, a read error is the likely cause. This chain connects TRBV7-2 to TRBJ2-5; the D gene is possibly TRBD2 (6 bases). V was cut by 3 bases and J by 2 bases, with 10 bases left in between. The CDR3 loop spans 14 amino acids. Germline V gives CDR1 SGHTA, CDR2 FQGNSA. CDR3 sequence reads: CASSFSAGQETQYL. The CDR3, as DNA: TGTGCCAGCAGCTTTTCGGCGGGGCAAGAGACCCAGTACCTC.

In regard to this clonotype: A much larger clone differs by one base, so this may be a read error. CDR3 loop: CASSARTGPNTGELFF. The CDR3 nucleotides read TGTGCCAGCAGCGCCCGGACAGGGCCGAACACCGGGGAGCTGTTTTTT. The chain uses TRBV2 and TRBJ2-2, with 8 positions matching TRBD1. The V gene's germline CDR1 is SNHLY and CDR2 FYNNEI. This CDR3 is built from 16 residues. The V gene end was trimmed by 6 bases and the J gene end by 0 bases; junction bases not matched to a gene: 6.

This clonotype was recorded many times. V usage is TRBV7-2 and J usage is TRBJ2-7, with D perhaps matching TRBD1 (6 bases). This CDR3 has 13 residues. Looked up from germline, CDR1 is SGHTA and CDR2 is FQGNSA. V was pared by 1 base and J by 7 bases, with 11 bases between. The CDR3 bases are TGTGCCAGCAGCTTAGGGACAGCCACAGAGCAGTACTTC. It is translated as CASSLGTATEQYF.

The chain employs TRBV3-1 and TRBJ2-2; perhaps TRBD1 as D (5 bases). Germline V lookup: CDR1 LGHDT, CDR2 YNNKEL (reference sequence). This CDR3 spans 18 amino acids. The V gene lost 3 bases and the J gene lost 0 bases, with 17 bases spanning the gap. For the CDR3, the DNA is TGTGCCAGCAGCCAGGGTCCCCAGGGCTGTGCGAACACCGGGGAGCTGTTTTTT. Encoded protein: CASSQGPQGCANTGELFF. Full variable domain (rest looked up from reference TRBV3-1 and TRBJ2-2): DTAVSQTPKYLVTQMGNDKSIKCEQNLGHDTMYWYKQDSKKFLKIMFSYNNKELIINETVPNRFSPKSPDKAHLNLHINSLELGDSAVYFCASSQGPQGCANTGELFFGEGSRLTVL.

The chain links TRBV27 to TRBJ1-3; tentative D call: TRBD1 (5 bases). This CDR3 comprises 14 residues. V lost 5 bases and J lost 2, with 10 bases in between. Germline assignment: CDR1 MNHEY and CDR2 SMNVEV (reference sequence). CDR3 coding DNA: TGTGCCAGCAGTCCATGGGGGACTGGAAACACCATATATTTT. Amino acids: CASSPWGTGNTIYF.

This sequence joins TRBV7-2 and TRBJ2-5; 7 bases align to TRBD1. V lost 2 bases and J lost 5; bases outside the gene matches: 5. CDR3 size: 14 residues. From germline, CDR1 is SGHTA and CDR2 FQGNSA. This CDR3 is CASSLNRGGETQYF. CDR3 coding DNA: TGTGCCAGCAGCTTAAACAGGGGTGGGGAGACCCAGTACTTC.

This clonotype has ten or more counts. The V call is TRBV18, the J call TRBJ2-7, with 11 bases that match TRBD1. CDR1 is KGHSH, CDR2 LQKENI, per germline. This CDR3 has 16 amino acids. The V segment lost 2 bases and the J segment 4 bases; nucleotides outside the gene matches: 7. DNA for the CDR3: TGTGCCAGCTCACCAGGACAGGGGGCCTTTGGTTACGAGCAGTACTTC. It translates to CASSPGQGAFGYEQYF.

The chain carries TRBV5-4 and TRBJ1-2; D is unresolved. This CDR3 comprises 16 residues. Germline V gene lookup returns CDR1 SGHNT and CDR2 YYREEE (reference sequence). V was trimmed by 3 bases and J by 4 bases, leaving 19 bases between them. CDR3 in amino acids: CASSWAGSTFSYGYTF. CDR3 sequence (DNA): TGTGCCAGCAGCTGGGCTGGATCCACATTTAGCTATGGCTACACCTTC.

In this sample, this clonotype turned up many times. The chain couples TRBV5-4 to TRBJ2-1, with D perhaps TRBD2 (5 bases). CDR1 SGHNT and CDR2 YYREEE come from the germline V gene (reference sequence). This CDR3 has 14 residues. Trimming removed 0 bases from V and 8 bases from J, with 12 bases in between. CDR3 DNA sequence: TGTGCCAGCAGCTTGGCGGGGAAGGGCTATGAGCAGTTCTTC. Its protein product is CASSLAGKGYEQFF.

Many counts were recorded for this clonotype. This chain's CDR3 is CATSDPGTSGSGNEQFF. The CDR3 DNA reads TGTGCCACCAGTGATCCCGGGACTAGCGGGAGCGGAAATGAGCAGTTCTTC. The rearrangement links TRBV24-1 to TRBJ2-1; 14 nucleotides line up with TRBD2. CDR3 length: 17 residues. Losses at the gene ends were 3 bases for V and 7 bases for J; bases not matched to a gene: 7. Germline V gene data show CDR1 as KGHDR and CDR2 as SFDVKD.

In its sample, this clonotype was seen many times. The chain is built from TRBV18 and TRBJ2-3, with D hard to call. Germline V CDR1 and CDR2: KGHSH, LQKENI. Between the trimmed V and J ends, which lost 0 bases and 6 bases, there was a span of 7 bases. The CDR3 consists of 13 residues. The CDR3 DNA sequence: TGTGCCAGCTCACCACCGGGGTTTGATACGCAGTATTTT. It codes for CASSPPGFDTQYF.

The gene calls are TRBV20-1 and TRBJ1-1; D might be TRBD1 (6 bases). The CDR3 contains 12 residues. Germline V gene data show CDR1 as DFQATT and CDR2 as SNEGSKA (reference sequence). V was shortened by 6 bases and J by 5 bases, with 13 bases between the two germline ends. This CDR3 is CSARTQGTEAFF. CDR3 coding DNA: TGCAGTGCAAGAACCCAGGGGACTGAAGCTTTCTTT.

This sequence joins TRBV12-3 or TRBV12-4 and TRBJ2-3, with D possibly being TRBD2 (7 bases). With 6 bases removed from V and 8 bases from J, the gap between germline ends came to 21 bases. The CDR3 is 15 residues long. CDR3 residues: CASRPGKTGRGTQYF. The CDR3 nucleotides read TGTGCCAGCAGACCGGGCAAAACAGGGAGGGGTACGCAGTATTTT.

This clonotype has at least ten counts. DNA for the CDR3: TGTGCCAGCAGCCGACCGGGACTAGCGGAACCAGATACGCAGTATTTT. Amino acid sequence: CASSRPGLAEPDTQYF. The V and J genes are TRBV4-2 and TRBJ2-3; 11 nucleotides align to TRBD2. The CDR3 spans 16 residues. V lost 4 bases to trimming and J lost 4 bases; unmatched junction nucleotides: 7. Germline V lookup: CDR1 LGHNA, CDR2 YNFKEQ.

Remarks on this clonotype: This sequence may be a read error, since a much larger clone differs from it by one base. V gene TRBV20-1 combines with J gene TRBJ2-2, with a possible D match to TRBD2 (6 bases). The germline gives CDR1 DFQATT, CDR2 SNEGSKA (reference sequence). The CDR3 spans 13 residues. As DNA, the CDR3 is TGCAGTGCTAGTGTAGCGAACACCGGGGGGCTGTTTTTT. Encoded protein: CSASVANTGGLFF.

This clonotype showed up just a few times. The junction does not match germline at one end; this may be a read error. V usage is TRBV20-1 and J usage is TRBJ2-7; D unresolved. There are 11 residues in the CDR3. In germline, CDR1 is DFQATT, CDR2 SNEGSKA (reference sequence). The CDR3 bases are TGCAGTGCTAGTCGTGGATACGAGCAGTCCTTC. Translated: CSASRGYEQSF.

In this sample, this clonotype turned up many times. The V call is TRBV4-1, the J call TRBJ1-4; a weak D match, TRBD1 (5 bases). Germline V CDR1 and CDR2: MGHRA, YSYEKL. The CDR3 is made up of 16 amino acids. Trimming pared 0 bases from V and 4 bases from J, leaving 12 bases between. Here the CDR3 DNA reads TGCGCCAGCAGCCAAGATTGGAGGGACGTTAATGAAAAACTGTTTTTT. Translating gives CASSQDWRDVNEKLFF.

With respect to this clonotype: Likely a read error: the CDR3 ends without its conserved phenylalanine or tryptophan. The chain joins TRBV20-1 to TRBJ2-1; D not certain. The CDR3 sequence is 13 residues long. CDR1 and CDR2 from the germline V gene are DFQATT and SNEGSKA (reference sequence). V shed 6 bases and J shed 5 bases, with 14 bases lying between them. DNA of the CDR3: TGCAGTGCCATTCACGACCGGAACAATGAGCAGTTCCTC. This translates into CSAIHDRNNEQFL.

At least ten counts were recorded for this clonotype. The genes are TRBV5-1 and TRBJ2-7; maybe TRBD1 (6 bases). Germline-derived CDR1 and CDR2 are SGHRS and YFSETQ. The germline V and J ends were trimmed by 0 bases and 2 bases, with 9 bases remaining between them. The CDR3 is made up of 14 amino acids. This chain's CDR3 is CASSLGTATYEQYF. CDR3 coding DNA: TGCGCCAGCAGCTTGGGGACAGCCACCTACGAGCAGTACTTC.

This clonotype was seen many times. The chain carries TRBV29-1 and TRBJ1-1; no clear D. Germline V gives CDR1 SQVTM, CDR2 ANQGSEA. With 4 bases removed from V and 3 bases from J, the gap between germline ends came to 6 bases. The CDR3 sequence is 11 residues long. CDR3 protein: CSVGVYTEAFF. The CDR3, as DNA: TGCAGCGTTGGTGTGTACACTGAAGCTTTCTTT.

V usage is TRBV4-3 and J usage is TRBJ1-6; D is unclear. Per the germline V gene, CDR1 is LGHNA and CDR2 is YSLEER. Trimming removed 3 bases from V and 14 bases from J, with 14 bases in between. The CDR3 has 13 amino acids. The CDR3 region is CASSHGPSGTLHF. In DNA form, the CDR3 reads TGCGCCAGCAGCCACGGCCCAAGCGGGACCCTCCACTTT.

This clonotype was found once. The rearrangement links TRBV5-4 to TRBJ1-5, with TRBD1 as a possible D gene (6 bases). The CDR3 runs 16 residues. The V gene lost 0 bases and the J gene lost 11 bases, with 21 bases spanning the gap. Germline assignment: CDR1 SGHNT and CDR2 YYREEE (reference sequence). This chain's CDR3 is CASSLGGGRSQETQHF. CDR3 DNA sequence: TGTGCCAGCAGCTTGGGGGGGGGGCGCTCACAAGAGACCCAGCATTTT.

This clonotype appeared many times. V is TRBV11-3 and J is TRBJ2-1, with D possibly being TRBD2 (6 bases). The CDR3 loop spans 14 amino acids. V was cut by 5 bases and J by 6 bases, with 14 bases left in between. Germline V gene lookup returns CDR1 SGHNT and CDR2 YENEEA. CDR3 DNA sequence: TGTGCCAGCAGCCACCTAGTCGGGAGCAATGAGCAGTTCTTC. As protein: CASSHLVGSNEQFF.

The CDR3 sequence: CSASRGSTQYF. CDR3 nucleotide sequence: TGCAGTGCTAGCAGGGGTTCTACGCAGTATTTT. This chain joins TRBV20-1 and TRBJ2-3; a weak D match, TRBD1 (6 bases). Germline-derived CDR1 and CDR2 are DFQATT and SNEGSKA (reference sequence). V shed 3 bases and J shed 8 bases, with 9 bases lying between them. The CDR3 has 11 residues.